This TCR beta chain originates from a study of blood T cell repertoires in COVID-19. In the study overall: Samples taken during acute and convalescent COVID-19 were collected in the United States, Italy and Spain.

The authors' processing: Nucleated cell counts were estimated from reference gene primer amplification. Some clones are missing from TCRdb's copy, which holds only in-frame ones; the method was immunoSEQ multiplex PCR. V and J calls and clone size follow that table, whereas D and trimming were derived from the DNA. The sample records over 200,000 clones, 80% to 95% being singletons. Germline V CDR1 and CDR2: LNHNV, YYDKDF (reference sequence). CDR3 length equals 12 residues. The V end was cut by 0 bases, the J end by 8 bases, with 5 bases between. One Seattle source followed patients from active infection through their disease course.

Sequencing input: peripheral blood. The receptor was isolated from a man between 60 and 75 years old with COVID-19, enrolled during active disease. This sequence joins TRBV15 and TRBJ2-1, with D uncertain. The CDR3 protein is CATSRDQDEQFF. The CDR3 nucleotides read TGTGCCACCAGCAGAGATCAGGATGAGCAGTTCTTC.